The next 8 T cell receptor beta chains were all read from a single sample in a study of shared clonotypes between healthy human individuals. Naive CD8 isolation took CD45RO-negative cells positively selected for CCR7 and excluded terminally differentiated effector memory CD45RA+ cells. Assay used: immunoSEQ multiplex PCR; TCRdb lists only in-frame clones, some missing. The sample shows about 700,000 clones, about 91% of them seen only once. Sequencing used naive CD8+ T cells sorted from blood. The origin of the receptors is a man younger than 45 in good health.

The chain joins TRBV28 to TRBJ2-7; D possibly corresponds to TRBD1 (6 bases). CDR3 length: 16 amino acids. CDR1 MDHEN and CDR2 SYDVKM come from the germline V gene. The ends were cut back, 6 bases at V and 0 bases at J, with 18 bases in the middle. The CDR3 bases are TGTGCCAGCAGAGGGACCCGGACAGAACCCTCCTACGAGCAGTACTTC. Translation: CASRGTRTEPSYEQYF.

The V and J genes are TRBV2 and TRBJ2-2; D might be TRBD2 (6 bases). Germline lookup yields CDR1 SNHLY and CDR2 FYNNEI. V dropped 5 bases and J dropped 7 bases, with 14 bases sitting between them. The CDR3 loop spans 14 amino acids. The CDR3 is CASSPRLDGGELFF. The CDR3 bases are TGTGCCAGCAGTCCTCGACTAGACGGCGGGGAGCTGTTTTTT.

A single count supports this clone. This chain uses TRBV19 with TRBJ2-7; tentatively, D is TRBD2 (6 bases). This CDR3 comprises 13 residues. The germline V gene encodes CDR1 LNHDA and CDR2 SQIVND (reference sequence). Trimming pared 2 bases from V and 6 bases from J, leaving 11 bases between. CDR3 nucleotides: TGTGCCAGTAGTATACTACCCGGGGGCGAGCAGTACTTC. Translating gives CASSILPGGEQYF.

V and J are TRBV19 and TRBJ2-1; 8 bases align to TRBD2. V was pared by 3 bases and J by 2 bases, with 6 bases of the junction left unmatched. Germline loops: CDR1 LNHDA, CDR2 SQIVND (reference sequence). The CDR3 has 16 amino acids. The CDR3 loop is CASSIRLAGPYNEQFF. CDR3 DNA: TGTGCCAGTAGTATTCGGTTAGCGGGGCCCTACAATGAGCAGTTCTTC.

CDR3 DNA sequence: TGTGCCAGCTCACCTGTGGGGAGCGGGGCCAACGTCCTGACTTTC. Its protein product is CASSPVGSGANVLTF. The chain couples TRBV18 to TRBJ2-6, with D possibly matching TRBD2 (5 bases). The CDR3 totals 15 residues. Germline V gene sequence: CDR1 KGHSH, CDR2 LQKENI. Trimming took 3 bases from V and 4 from J, leaving 10 bases between them.

V is TRBV27 and J is TRBJ2-1, with 10 nucleotides matching TRBD1. The CDR3 has 15 amino acids. Germline CDR1 is MNHEY and CDR2 is SMNVEV (reference sequence). V dropped 5 bases and J dropped 4; count of bases not matched to a gene: 5. This CDR3 reads CASSLDRGQYNEQFF. CDR3 bases: TGTGCCAGCAGTCTCGACAGGGGGCAGTACAATGAGCAGTTCTTC.

The J gene is TRBJ2-3, the V gene TRBV27; 8 bases agree with TRBD2. The germline V gene encodes CDR1 MNHEY and CDR2 SMNVEV (reference sequence). The trim removed 7 bases at V and 1 base at J, leaving 4 bases unmatched. The CDR3 totals 14 residues. DNA of the CDR3: TGTGCCAGCACCCTACTAGCGGGCACAGATACGCAGTATTTT. Amino acid sequence: CASTLLAGTDTQYF.

The genes are TRBV7-9 and TRBJ1-4; TRBD1 matches 7 bases. In germline, CDR1 is SEHNR, CDR2 FQNEAQ (reference sequence). This CDR3 region has 14 residues. Trimming cost V 3 bases and J 14 bases; bases outside gene matches: 12. The CDR3 here is CASSLDRTPARLFF. Written as DNA, the CDR3 is TGTGCCAGCAGCTTGGACAGGACCCCAGCGCGGCTGTTTTTT. The full variable domain, in which reference TRBV7-9 and TRBJ1-4 provide the parts outside the CDR3, is DTGVSQNPRHKITKRGQNVTFRCDPISEHNRLYWYRQTLGQGPEFLTYFQNEAQLEKSRLLSDRFSAERPKGSFSTLEIQRTEQGDSAMYLCASSLDRTPARLFFGSGTQLSVL.